This T cell receptor (beta chain) was sequenced during a study of T cells after yellow fever vaccination. Trimming cost V 4 bases and J 7 bases; bases outside gene matches: 11. The CDR3 covers 15 residues. From germline, CDR1 is SGHRS and CDR2 YFSETQ. The study, taken as a whole, reports: There was a possibility that FACS-sorted repertoires contained abundant clonotypes contaminating from the bulk population.

This clonotype appeared a few times. Its cognate antigen is unknown. 5'RACE template switching generated TCR cDNA, adding a universal primer site and UMIs. TCRdb reanalysed the 5' RACE reads using MiXCR and keeps one entry per CDR3 protein. Of roughly 320,000 distinct CDR3 sequences listed, approximately 11% are singletons. This specimen consisted of CD4+ T cells sorted from PBMCs, obtained 45 days after the yellow fever booster vaccination. The chain links TRBV5-1 to TRBJ2-3, with 8 bases fitting TRBD1. The TCR was taken from a man younger than 30 who received the YFV17D yellow fever vaccine. CDR3 nucleotide sequence: TGCGCCAGCAGCGGGGACAGGCCACCTGTGAATACGCAGTATTTT. Its protein product is CASSGDRPPVNTQYF.